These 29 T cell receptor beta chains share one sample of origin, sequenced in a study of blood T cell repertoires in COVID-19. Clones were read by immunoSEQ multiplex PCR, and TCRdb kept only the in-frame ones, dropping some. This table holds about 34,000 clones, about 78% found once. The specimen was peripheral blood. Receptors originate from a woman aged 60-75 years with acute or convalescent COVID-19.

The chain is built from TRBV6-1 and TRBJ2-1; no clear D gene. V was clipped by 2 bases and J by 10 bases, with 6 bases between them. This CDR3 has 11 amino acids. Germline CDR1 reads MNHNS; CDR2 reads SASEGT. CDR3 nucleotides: TGTGCCAGCAGTGAAACGAGGGAGCAGTTCTTC. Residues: CASSETREQFF.

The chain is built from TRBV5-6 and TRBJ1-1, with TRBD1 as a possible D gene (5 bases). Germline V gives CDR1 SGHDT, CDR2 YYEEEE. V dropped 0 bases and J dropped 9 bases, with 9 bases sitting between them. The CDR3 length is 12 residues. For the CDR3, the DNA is TGTGCCAGCAGCTTGGGGGCGGACAAAGCTTTCTTT. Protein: CASSLGADKAFF.

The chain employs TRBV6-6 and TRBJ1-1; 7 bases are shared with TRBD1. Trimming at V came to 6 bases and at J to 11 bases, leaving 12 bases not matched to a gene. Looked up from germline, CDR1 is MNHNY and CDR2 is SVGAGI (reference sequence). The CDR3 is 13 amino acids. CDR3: CASSPAPDRRAFF. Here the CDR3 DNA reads TGTGCCAGCAGCCCCGCACCGGACAGGAGGGCTTTCTTT.

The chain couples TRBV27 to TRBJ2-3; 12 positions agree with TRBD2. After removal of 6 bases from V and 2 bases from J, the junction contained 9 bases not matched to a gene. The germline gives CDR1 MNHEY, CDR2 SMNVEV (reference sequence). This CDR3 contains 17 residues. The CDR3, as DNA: TGTGCCAGCAGCAGGACTAGCGGGGCCCTCTACACAGATACGCAGTATTTT. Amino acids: CASSRTSGALYTDTQYF.

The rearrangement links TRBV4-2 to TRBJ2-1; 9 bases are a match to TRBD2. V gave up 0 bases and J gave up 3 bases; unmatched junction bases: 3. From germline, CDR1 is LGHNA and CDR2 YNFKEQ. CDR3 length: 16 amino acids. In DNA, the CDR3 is TGTGCCAGCAGCCAAGAGGCTAGCGGGGTCTACAATGAGCAGTTCTTC. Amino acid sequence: CASSQEASGVYNEQFF.

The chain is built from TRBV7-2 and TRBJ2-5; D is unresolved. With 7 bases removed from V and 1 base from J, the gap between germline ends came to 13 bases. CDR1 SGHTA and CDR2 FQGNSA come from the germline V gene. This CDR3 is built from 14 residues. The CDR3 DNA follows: TGTGCCAGCACCGCAGGCGTGGCCCAAGAGACCCAGTACTTC. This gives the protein CASTAGVAQETQYF. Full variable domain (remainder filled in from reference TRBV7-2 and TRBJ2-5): GAGVSQSPSNKVTEKGKDVELRCDPISGHTALYWYRQSLGQGLEFLIYFQGNSAPDKSGLPSDRFSAERTGGSVSTLTIQRTQQEDSAVYLCASTAGVAQETQYFGPGTRLLVL.

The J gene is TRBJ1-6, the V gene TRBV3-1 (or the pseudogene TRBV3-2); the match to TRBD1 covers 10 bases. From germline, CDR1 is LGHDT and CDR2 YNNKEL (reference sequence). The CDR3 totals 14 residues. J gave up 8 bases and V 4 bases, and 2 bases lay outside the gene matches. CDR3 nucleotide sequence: TGTGCCAGCAGCCTCGGGACAGGGGATTCACCCCTCCACTTT. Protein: CASSLGTGDSPLHF.

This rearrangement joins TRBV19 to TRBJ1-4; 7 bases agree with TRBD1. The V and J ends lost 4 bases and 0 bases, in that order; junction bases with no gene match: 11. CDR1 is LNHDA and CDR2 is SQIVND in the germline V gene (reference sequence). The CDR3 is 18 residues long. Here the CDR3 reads CASSTSPGTAATNEKLFF. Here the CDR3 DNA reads TGTGCCAGTAGTACAAGTCCCGGGACAGCTGCAACTAATGAAAAACTGTTTTTT.

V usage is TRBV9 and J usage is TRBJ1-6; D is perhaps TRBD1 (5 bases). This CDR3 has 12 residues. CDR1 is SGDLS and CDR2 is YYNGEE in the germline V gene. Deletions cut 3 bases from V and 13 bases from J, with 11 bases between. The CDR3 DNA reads TGTGCCAGCAGCGCGAGAACAGGTCCCCTCCACTTT. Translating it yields CASSARTGPLHF.

The CDR3 region is CASSRLAGGYEVNEQFF. The CDR3 DNA sequence: TGTGCCAGTAGTCGGCTAGCGGGGGGTTATGAGGTCAATGAGCAGTTCTTC. J is TRBJ2-1 and V is TRBV19; 11 positions agree with TRBD2. The CDR3 extends over 17 amino acids. The V gene end was trimmed by 5 bases and the J gene end by 6 bases; junction bases not matched to a gene: 12. Germline V gene lookup returns CDR1 LNHDA and CDR2 SQIVND (reference sequence).

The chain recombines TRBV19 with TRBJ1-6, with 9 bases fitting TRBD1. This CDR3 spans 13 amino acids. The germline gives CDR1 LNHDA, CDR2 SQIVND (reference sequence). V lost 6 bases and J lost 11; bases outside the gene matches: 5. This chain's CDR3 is CASSADRGTPLHF. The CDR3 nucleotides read TGTGCCAGTAGCGCTGACAGGGGGACACCCCTCCACTTT.

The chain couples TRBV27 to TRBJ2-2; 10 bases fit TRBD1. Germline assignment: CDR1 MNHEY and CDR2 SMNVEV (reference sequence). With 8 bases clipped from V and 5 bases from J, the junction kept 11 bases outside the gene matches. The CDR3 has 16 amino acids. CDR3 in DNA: TGTGCCAGCGGCCCCCGGACAGGGGGTTTTACCGGGGAGCTGTTTTTT. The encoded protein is CASGPRTGGFTGELFF.

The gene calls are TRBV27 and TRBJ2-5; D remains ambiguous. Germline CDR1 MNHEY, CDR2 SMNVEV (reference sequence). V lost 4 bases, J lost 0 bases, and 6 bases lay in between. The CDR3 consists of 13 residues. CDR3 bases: TGTGCCAGCAGTTGGTCAGACCAAGAGACCCAGTACTTC. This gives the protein CASSWSDQETQYF.

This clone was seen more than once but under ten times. The CDR3: CASSLDQEDTQYF. Here the CDR3 DNA reads TGTGCCAGCAGCTTGGACCAGGAGGACACGCAGTATTTT. The chain uses TRBV5-6 and TRBJ2-3, with D perhaps matching TRBD2 (5 bases). Trimming pared 0 bases from V and 9 bases from J, leaving 11 bases between. Germline loops: CDR1 SGHDT, CDR2 YYEEEE. The CDR3 sequence is 13 residues long.

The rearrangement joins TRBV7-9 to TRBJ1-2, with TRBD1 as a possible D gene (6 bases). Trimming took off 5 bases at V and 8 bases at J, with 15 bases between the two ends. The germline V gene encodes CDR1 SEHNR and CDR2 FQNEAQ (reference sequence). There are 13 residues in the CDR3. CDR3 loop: CASSVQGPEGYTF. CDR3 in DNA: TGTGCCAGCAGCGTACAGGGACCAGAAGGCTACACCTTC.

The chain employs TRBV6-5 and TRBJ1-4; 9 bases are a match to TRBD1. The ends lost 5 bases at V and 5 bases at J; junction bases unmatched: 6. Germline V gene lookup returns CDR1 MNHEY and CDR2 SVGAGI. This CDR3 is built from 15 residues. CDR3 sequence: CASSRTGVLNEKLFF. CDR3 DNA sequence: TGTGCCAGCAGTAGGACAGGGGTCCTCAATGAAAAACTGTTTTTT.

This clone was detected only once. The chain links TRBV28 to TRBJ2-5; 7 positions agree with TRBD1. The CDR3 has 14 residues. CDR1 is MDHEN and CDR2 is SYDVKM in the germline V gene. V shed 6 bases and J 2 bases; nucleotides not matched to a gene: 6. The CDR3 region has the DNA TGTGCCAGCAGAACCCGGGGACAGCAAGAGACCCAGTACTTC. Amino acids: CASRTRGQQETQYF.

For the CDR3, the DNA is TGTGCCAGCAGTATAGACAGGGAAAGTTCACCCCTCCACTTT. This translates into CASSIDRESSPLHF. The gene calls are TRBV2 and TRBJ1-6, with 7 positions matching TRBD1. The V gene's germline CDR1 is SNHLY and CDR2 FYNNEI. The J segment lost 9 bases and the V segment lost 5 bases, leaving 7 bases of the junction unmatched. CDR3 length equals 14 residues.

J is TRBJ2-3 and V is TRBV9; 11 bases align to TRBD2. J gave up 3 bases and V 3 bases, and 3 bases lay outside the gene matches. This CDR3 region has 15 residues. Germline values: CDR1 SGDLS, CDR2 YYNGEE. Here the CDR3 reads CASSDSGGDTDTQYF. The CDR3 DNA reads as TGTGCCAGCAGCGATAGCGGGGGGGATACAGATACGCAGTATTTT.

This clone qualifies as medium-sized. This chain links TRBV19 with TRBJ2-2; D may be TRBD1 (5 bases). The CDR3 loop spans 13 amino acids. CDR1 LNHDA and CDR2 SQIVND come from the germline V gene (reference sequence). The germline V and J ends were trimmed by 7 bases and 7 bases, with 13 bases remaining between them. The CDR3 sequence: CASKGDYGGELFF. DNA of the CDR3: TGTGCCAGTAAAGGGGATTACGGCGGGGAGCTGTTTTTT.

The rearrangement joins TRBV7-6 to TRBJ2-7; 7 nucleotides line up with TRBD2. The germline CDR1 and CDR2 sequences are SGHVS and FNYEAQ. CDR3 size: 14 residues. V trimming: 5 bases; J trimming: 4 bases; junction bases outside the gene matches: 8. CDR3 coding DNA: TGTGCCAGCAGCCCCGGGAGCGGGGAGTACGAGCAGTACTTC. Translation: CASSPGSGEYEQYF.

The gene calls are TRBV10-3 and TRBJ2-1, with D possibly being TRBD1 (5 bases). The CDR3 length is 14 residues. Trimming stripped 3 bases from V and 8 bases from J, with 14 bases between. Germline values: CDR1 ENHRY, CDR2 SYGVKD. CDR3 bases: TGTGCCATCAGTGACGGCAGGGTTTTGGATGAGCAGTTCTTC. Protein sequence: CAISDGRVLDEQFF.

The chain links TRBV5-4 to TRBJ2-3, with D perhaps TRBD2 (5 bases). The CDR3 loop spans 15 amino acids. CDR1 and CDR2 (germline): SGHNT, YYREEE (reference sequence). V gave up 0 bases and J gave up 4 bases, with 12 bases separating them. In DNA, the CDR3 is TGTGCCAGCAGCTTGGATTCTAGCCTCGCAGATACGCAGTATTTT. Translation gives CASSLDSSLADTQYF. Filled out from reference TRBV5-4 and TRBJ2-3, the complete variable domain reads ETGVTQSPTHLIKTRGQQVTLRCSSQSGHNTVSWYQQALGQGPQFIFQYYREEENGRGNFPPRFSGLQFPNYSSELNVNALELDDSALYLCASSLDSSLADTQYFGPGTRLTVL.

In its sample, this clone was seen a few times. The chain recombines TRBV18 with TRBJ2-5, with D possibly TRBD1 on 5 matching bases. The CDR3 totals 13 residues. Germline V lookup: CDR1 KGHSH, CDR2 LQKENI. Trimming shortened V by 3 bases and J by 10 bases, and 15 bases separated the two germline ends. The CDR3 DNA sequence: TGTGCCAGCTCACCCGGACAAGAGGAAGACCAGTACTTC. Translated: CASSPGQEEDQYF.

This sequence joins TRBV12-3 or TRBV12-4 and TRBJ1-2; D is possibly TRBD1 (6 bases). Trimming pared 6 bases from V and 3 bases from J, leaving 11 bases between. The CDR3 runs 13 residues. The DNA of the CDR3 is TGTGCCAGCAGACGGGACACAGACTATGGCTACACCTTC. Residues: CASRRDTDYGYTF.

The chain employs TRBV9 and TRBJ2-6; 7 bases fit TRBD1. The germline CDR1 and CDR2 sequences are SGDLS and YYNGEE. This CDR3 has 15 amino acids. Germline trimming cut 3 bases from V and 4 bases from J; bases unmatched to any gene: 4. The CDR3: CASSARGLGANVLTF. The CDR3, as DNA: TGTGCCAGCAGCGCAAGGGGGCTAGGGGCCAACGTCCTGACTTTC. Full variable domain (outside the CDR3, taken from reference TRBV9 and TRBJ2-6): DSGVTQTPKHLITATGQRVTLRCSPRSGDLSVYWYQQSLDQGLQFLIQYYNGEERAKGNILERFSAQQFPDLHSELNLSSLELGDSALYFCASSARGLGANVLTFGAGSRLTVL.

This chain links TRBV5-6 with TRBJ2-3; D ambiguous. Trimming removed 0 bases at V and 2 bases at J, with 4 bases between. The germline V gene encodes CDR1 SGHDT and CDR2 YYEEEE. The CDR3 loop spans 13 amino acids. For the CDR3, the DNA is TGTGCCAGCAGCTTGGGGCTCACAGATACGCAGTATTTT. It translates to CASSLGLTDTQYF.

The CDR3 spells CASSSASGTGSSYNSPLHF. DNA of the CDR3: TGTGCCAGCAGCTCTGCATCCGGGACAGGGAGCTCCTATAATTCACCCCTCCACTTT. V is TRBV5-5 and J is TRBJ1-6, with TRBD1 matching over 9 bases. Germline V gene sequence: CDR1 SGHKS, CDR2 YYEKEE (reference sequence). The J segment lost 0 bases and the V segment lost 3 bases, leaving 10 bases of the junction unmatched. CDR3 length: 19 amino acids.

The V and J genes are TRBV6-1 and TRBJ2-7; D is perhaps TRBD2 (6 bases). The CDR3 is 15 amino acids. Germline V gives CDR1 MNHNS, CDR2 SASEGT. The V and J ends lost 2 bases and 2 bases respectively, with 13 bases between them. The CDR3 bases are TGTGCCAGCAGTGAACTACGATCGGGAGCCTACGAGCAGTACTTC. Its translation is CASSELRSGAYEQYF.